The clone carrying this T cell receptor (beta chain) was counted between two and nine times. Its matching antigen is unknown. Libraries were prepared by immunoSEQ multiplex PCR; TCRdb keeps only in-frame clonotypes and omits some of them. The profile shows some 30,000 clones, more than 70% of them singletons. This sample stems from a study of T cells in tuberculosis. Time point meaning: new active TB diagnosis, blood taken before or within 7 days of starting treatment. Each patient had positive sputum smear microscopy and/or positive culture. The study, taken as a whole, reports: Active tuberculosis cases were adults; controls were adolescents.

This TCR derives from an adult with tuberculosis. This specimen was PBMCs, taken at tuberculosis diagnosis.

The CDR3 region is CASRQMTYQGGPDTQYF. The CDR3 region has the DNA TGCGCCAGCAGACAAATGACCTACCAGGGCGGCCCAGATACGCAGTATTTT. The V gene is TRBV4-1, the J gene TRBJ2-3; TRBD1 is a possible D gene (5 bases). The germline gives CDR1 MGHRA, CDR2 YSYEKL. CDR3 length: 17 residues. Trimming removed 6 bases at V and 4 bases at J, with 23 bases between.